This TCR beta chain was observed in a study of shared clonotypes between healthy human individuals. Study-wide results and caveats: Naive subsets typically showed greater estimated richness than memory subsets.

Of note for this clone: The antigen remains unidentified.

Method: immunoSEQ multiplex PCR; TCRdb's copy keeps in-frame clones and lacks some. Among roughly 2.2 million clones listed, more than 80% were seen once. The germline gives CDR1 PRHDT, CDR2 FYEKMQ (reference sequence). V was pared by 5 bases and J by 5 bases, with 12 bases between. The length of the CDR3 is 14 residues. The sequence came from a man between 18 and 35 years old in good health. Some clones in this sample may be carry-over from other donors' samples. Material for sequencing was naive CD4+ T cells from PBMCs. As to subset: CD45RA+ positively selected. The V and J genes are TRBV13 and TRBJ2-2, with a possible D match to TRBD2 (5 bases). CDR3 amino acids: CASSTRRQTGELFF. The CDR3 bases are TGTGCCAGCAGCACTCGGAGGCAAACCGGGGAGCTGTTTTTT.